The 5 T cell receptor beta chains given below trace back to one sample, sequenced in a study of blood T cell repertoires in COVID-19. TCRdb's table, derived via immunoSEQ multiplex PCR, lists solely in-frame clones and lacks some. The table includes about 380,000 clones, roughly 85% detected once. The specimen was peripheral blood. The source of these receptors is a woman younger than 30 with acute or convalescent COVID-19.

The chain carries TRBV28 and TRBJ2-2, with 8 bases identical to TRBD2. The germline V gene encodes CDR1 MDHEN and CDR2 SYDVKM. The J segment lost 4 bases and the V segment lost 6 bases, leaving 10 bases of the junction unmatched. The CDR3 spans 16 residues. The CDR3 bases are TGTGCCAGCAGGAACCGGGCTAGCGGGCCCACCGGGGAGCTGTTTTTT. It yields the protein CASRNRASGPTGELFF.

Concerning this clone itself: This sample includes further DNA sequences coding for the same CDR3. The chain links TRBV4-1 to TRBJ2-7; 7 bases map to TRBD2. After removal of 0 bases from V and 2 bases from J, the junction contained 10 bases not matched to a gene. This CDR3 spans 17 amino acids. Germline values: CDR1 MGHRA, CDR2 YSYEKL. CDR3 nucleotides: TGCGCCAGCAGCCAAGAATGGGAGGGTCGAAGGGCCTACGAGCAGTACTTC. Its translation is CASSQEWEGRRAYEQYF.

Here the CDR3 reads CASSEWAEPSQFHEQYF. The CDR3 DNA is TGTGCCAGCAGTGAATGGGCAGAGCCCTCCCAGTTCCACGAGCAGTACTTC. The V gene is TRBV2, the J gene TRBJ2-7; D remains unclear. V gave up 2 bases and J gave up 5 bases, with 22 bases separating them. Germline-derived CDR1 and CDR2 are SNHLY and FYNNEI. CDR3 length: 17 amino acids.

The rearrangement links TRBV28 to TRBJ2-7, with TRBD2 matching 9 bases. Germline V gene lookup returns CDR1 MDHEN and CDR2 SYDVKM. V dropped 4 bases and J dropped 0; count of bases not matched to a gene: 4. This CDR3 is built from 15 residues. The CDR3 sequence is CASSWTSASSYEQYF. The CDR3 DNA reads TGTGCCAGCAGTTGGACTAGCGCTAGCTCCTACGAGCAGTACTTC. The variable domain in full, completed from reference TRBV28 and TRBJ2-7, reads DVKVTQSSRYLVKRTGEKVFLECVQDMDHENMFWYRQDPGLGLRLIYFSYDVKMKEKGDIPEGYSVSREKKERFSLILESASTNQTSMYLCASSWTSASSYEQYFGPGTRLTVT.

The CDR3 spells CASGTGPNYGYTF. Here the CDR3 DNA reads TGTGCCAGCGGGACAGGACCTAACTATGGCTACACCTTC. The chain employs TRBV19 and TRBJ1-2; 8 positions agree with TRBD1. CDR1 and CDR2 (germline): LNHDA, SQIVND (reference sequence). CDR3 length: 13 residues. V lost 9 bases, J lost 0 bases, and 3 bases stayed unmatched. The variable domain in full, completed from reference TRBV19 and TRBJ1-2, reads DGGITQSPKYLFRKEGQNVTLSCEQNLNHDAMYWYRQDPGQGLRLIYYSQIVNDFQKGDIAEGYSVSREKKESFPLTVTSAQKNPTAFYLCASGTGPNYGYTFGSGTRLTVV.